Listed here are 19 T cell receptor beta chains from one sample, sequenced in a study of PD-1 blockade in classical Hodgkin lymphoma. Produced via immunoSEQ multiplex PCR; TCRdb's table is partial and in-frame only. The sample holds 40,000 to 50,000 clones; more than 70% are singletons and the top ten take around 20%. With no exception, relapse followed autologous stem cell transplantation in all patients, and brentuximab vedotin exposure varied. Specimen: peripheral blood mononuclear cells (PBMCs), collected at baseline. Source of these receptors: a human donor with classical Hodgkin lymphoma.

The rearrangement joins TRBV19 to TRBJ2-1; 10 bases fit TRBD2. Germline trimming cut 5 bases from V and 9 bases from J; bases unmatched to any gene: 4. CDR1 and CDR2 from the germline V gene are LNHDA and SQIVND (reference sequence). CDR3 size: 13 residues. CDR3 sequence (DNA): TGTGCCAGTAGTGCAGGACTAGCGGCTGAGCAGTTCTTC. This translates into CASSAGLAAEQFF.

This sequence joins TRBV9 and TRBJ2-3, with D perhaps TRBD1 (6 bases). Germline V gene lookup returns CDR1 SGDLS and CDR2 YYNGEE. The CDR3 totals 15 residues. V lost 4 bases and J 5 bases, leaving 17 bases between the germline ends. CDR3 region: CASSPRTETRDTQYF. The CDR3 DNA sequence: TGTGCCAGCAGCCCCCGGACAGAAACACGAGATACGCAGTATTTT.

This clone showed up just once. The chain joins TRBV9 to TRBJ2-2; D is possibly TRBD1 or TRBD2 (6 bases each). The CDR3 is 15 amino acids. Looked up from germline, CDR1 is SGDLS and CDR2 is YYNGEE. V was clipped by 3 bases and J by 0 bases, with 9 bases between them. CDR3 sequence: CASSGGTPNTGELFF. The CDR3 DNA reads TGTGCCAGCAGCGGCGGGACACCGAACACCGGGGAGCTGTTTTTT.

The gene calls are TRBV6-1 and TRBJ2-7; D gene uncertain. With 0 bases removed from V and 2 bases from J, the gap between germline ends came to 11 bases. Looked up from germline, CDR1 is MNHNS and CDR2 is SASEGT. This CDR3 has 15 residues. CDR3 sequence reads: CASSEAFTGAYEQYF. CDR3 in DNA: TGTGCCAGCAGTGAAGCTTTCACCGGCGCCTACGAGCAGTACTTC.

V usage is TRBV7-3 and J usage is TRBJ2-7; 12 positions agree with TRBD2. CDR1 is SGHTA, CDR2 FQGTGA, per germline. The V and J ends lost 3 bases and 6 bases, in that order; junction bases with no gene match: 6. The CDR3 is 15 amino acids. The CDR3 reads CASSLQALAGGEQYF. For the CDR3, the DNA is TGTGCCAGCAGCTTGCAGGCACTAGCGGGAGGCGAGCAGTACTTC.

DNA for the CDR3: TGTGCCAGCAGTTTTGCAGCGTCTAACACTGAAGCTTTCTTT. It encodes CASSFAASNTEAFF. The genes are TRBV28 and TRBJ1-1; D ambiguous. The germline V gene encodes CDR1 MDHEN and CDR2 SYDVKM. The germline V and J ends were trimmed by 3 bases and 2 bases, with 10 bases remaining between them. The CDR3 covers 14 residues.

This clone has only one observation. The chain combines TRBV6-4 with TRBJ2-1; TRBD2 agrees at 13 bases. CDR1 is MRHNA and CDR2 is SNTAGT in the germline V gene. This CDR3 is built from 15 residues. Trimming took 3 bases from V and 5 from J; bases not matched to a gene: 1. The CDR3 region is CASSEGTSGNNEQFF. Written as DNA, the CDR3 is TGTGCCAGCAGTGAAGGGACTAGCGGGAACAATGAGCAGTTCTTC.

Remarks on this clone: A junction end diverges from the germline sequence, so it may reflect a read error. The genes are TRBV20-1 and TRBJ1-2; D is unclear. Germline CDR1 DFQATT, CDR2 SNEGSKA (reference sequence). CDR3 length: 11 residues. The CDR3 protein is CSAPQVGSFIF. In DNA, the CDR3 is TGCAGTGCTCCACAAGTCGGCAGCTTTATCTTC.

The rearrangement uses TRBV6-6 and TRBJ1-1; no clear D gene. CDR1 is MNHNY and CDR2 is SVGAGI in the germline V gene (reference sequence). Between the trimmed V and J ends, which lost 4 bases and 5 bases, there was a span of 5 bases. This CDR3 is 11 amino acids long. CDR3 sequence reads: CASSSETEAFF. CDR3 sequence (DNA): TGTGCCAGCAGTTCCGAGACTGAAGCTTTCTTT.

The gene calls are TRBV5-1 and TRBJ1-5; D not certain. Trimming left V 7 bases short and J 0 bases short, with 8 bases between. Germline loops: CDR1 SGHRS, CDR2 YFSETQ. The CDR3 length is 13 residues. The CDR3 loop is CASGLISNQPQHF. For the CDR3, the DNA is TGCGCCAGCGGGCTCATTAGCAATCAGCCCCAGCATTTT.

The V call is TRBV6-5, the J call TRBJ1-2, with a weak D call TRBD1 (6 bases). The CDR3 totals 14 residues. The V gene lost 8 bases and the J gene lost 2 bases, with 15 bases spanning the gap. CDR1 and CDR2 from the germline V gene are MNHEY and SVGAGI. Here the CDR3 DNA reads TGTGCCAGCTCAACAGGGAAAATCAACTATGGCTACACCTTC. Amino acid sequence: CASSTGKINYGYTF.

The rearrangement uses TRBV7-3 and TRBJ2-1; the D call may be TRBD1 or TRBD2 (6 bases each). The germline V gene encodes CDR1 SGHTA and CDR2 FQGTGA. The CDR3 totals 17 residues. The germline V and J ends were trimmed by 1 base and 9 bases, with 22 bases remaining between them. This chain's CDR3 is CASSLMGGGPGRGEQFF. DNA of the CDR3: TGTGCCAGCAGCTTAATGGGGGGCGGCCCAGGCCGGGGTGAGCAGTTCTTC.

The chain recombines TRBV14 with TRBJ2-5; 8 bases match TRBD2. Germline V lookup: CDR1 SGHDN, CDR2 FVKESK. The junction had 4 bases not matched to a gene; V was cut back by 3 bases and J by 1 base. The length of the CDR3 is 15 residues. The CDR3 reads CASSQLAGSQETQYF. As DNA, the CDR3 is TGTGCCAGCAGCCAGTTAGCGGGAAGCCAAGAGACCCAGTACTTC. Drawing the rest from reference TRBV14 and TRBJ2-5, the complete variable domain is EAGVTQFPSHSVIEKGQTVTLRCDPISGHDNLYWYRRVMGKEIKFLLHFVKESKQDESGMPNNRFLAERTGGTYSTLKVQPAELEDSGVYFCASSQLAGSQETQYFGPGTRLLVL.

The J gene is TRBJ2-7, the V gene TRBV11-2; no firm D call. V shed 4 bases and J shed 0 bases, with 19 bases lying between them. Germline CDR1 reads SGHAT; CDR2 reads FQNNGV. This CDR3 comprises 17 residues. CDR3 DNA: TGTGCCAGCAGCTCCATTCGGGCCCTCACGAGCTCCTACGAGCAGTACTTC. It is translated as CASSSIRALTSSYEQYF.

This clone is a singleton in its sample. The V gene is TRBV18, the J gene TRBJ2-5; D tentatively reads TRBD1 or TRBD2 (6 bases each). V lost 2 bases and J 4 bases, leaving 14 bases between the germline ends. CDR1 is KGHSH, CDR2 LQKENI, per germline. The CDR3 loop spans 15 amino acids. The CDR3 region is CASSPNTGRRETQYF. The CDR3, as DNA: TGTGCCAGCTCACCAAATACAGGGAGGCGAGAGACCCAGTACTTC.

The chain uses TRBV6-6 and TRBJ1-1, with D maybe TRBD1 (5 bases). The V gene lost 7 bases and the J gene lost 7 bases, with 16 bases spanning the gap. The CDR3 is 13 residues long. CDR1 is MNHNY, CDR2 SVGAGI, per germline (reference sequence). CDR3 coding DNA: TGTGCCAGCACCGCGGGGGAATGGGGTGAAGCTTTCTTT. This codes for CASTAGEWGEAFF.

The CDR3 is CASSVSGTANTEAFF. The CDR3 DNA follows: TGTGCCAGCAGCGTTTCCGGGACAGCGAACACTGAAGCTTTCTTT. The gene calls are TRBV5-5 and TRBJ1-1, with TRBD1 matching over 7 bases. Losses at the gene ends were 4 bases for V and 1 base for J; bases not matched to a gene: 7. Germline-derived CDR1 and CDR2 are SGHKS and YYEKEE (reference sequence). This CDR3 spans 15 amino acids.

Only one count was recorded for this clone. J is TRBJ2-5 and V is TRBV7-3; no reliable D call. Trimming left V 1 base short and J 4 bases short, with 7 bases between. The CDR3 covers 13 residues. Germline CDR1 reads SGHTA; CDR2 reads FQGTGA. The CDR3 here is CASSLKGGETQYF. The CDR3 DNA reads TGTGCCAGCAGCTTAAAAGGTGGAGAGACCCAGTACTTC.

A single count supports this clone. The rearrangement joins TRBV18 to TRBJ2-5; D uncertain. Trimming removed 3 bases at V and 1 base at J, with 3 bases between. The CDR3 is 12 residues long. CDR1 and CDR2 from the germline V gene are KGHSH and LQKENI. The CDR3 loop is CASSPPQETQYF. The DNA for the CDR3 is TGTGCCAGCTCACCCCCCCAAGAGACCCAGTACTTC.